The rows below give T cell receptor beta chains drawn from one sample of a study of blood T cell repertoires in COVID-19. Assay used: immunoSEQ multiplex PCR; TCRdb lists only in-frame clones, some missing. The profile shows over 100,000 clones, around 80% of them singletons. Sequencing was carried out using peripheral blood. The source is a woman aged 80 or over with acute or convalescent COVID-19. Each CDR3 is given with its conserved first and last residue. Fields, in order: V gene, J gene, clone size, D gene, CDR3 DNA, CDR3 protein. The D gene is left open where the match is weak. Rows may omit the clone size; those that give it use once, few, many or a size class.

v_gene: TRBV6-2/TRBV6-3; j_gene: TRBJ1-3; abundance: NA; d_gene: NA; CDR3nt: TGTGCCAGCAGTTACAACAGAGAAGACAGCTCTGGAAACACCATATATTTT; CDR3aa: CASSYNREDSSGNTIYF
v_gene: TRBV3-1/TRBV3-2; j_gene: TRBJ2-7; abundance: NA; d_gene: TRBD2; CDR3nt: TGTGCCAGCAGCCAAGGAGCGGGAGCGAGCGAGCAGTACTTC; CDR3aa: CASSQGAGASEQYF
v_gene: TRBV25-1; j_gene: TRBJ1-4; abundance: NA; d_gene: TRBD1; CDR3nt: TGTGCCAGCAGTGAAGGACAGGGGGAAGAAAAACTGTTTTTT; CDR3aa: CASSEGQGEEKLFF
v_gene: TRBV18; j_gene: TRBJ2-6; abundance: NA; d_gene: NA; CDR3nt: TGTGCCAGCTCACCGAGCGGCAGCCCTTCTGGGGCCAACGTCCTGACTTTC; CDR3aa: CASSPSGSPSGANVLTF
v_gene: TRBV3-1/TRBV3-2; j_gene: TRBJ1-2; abundance: once; d_gene: NA; CDR3nt: TGTGCCAGCAGCCAAGATTGGGCACAGGGCTATGGCTACACCTTC; CDR3aa: CASSQDWAQGYGYTF
v_gene: TRBV7-2; j_gene: TRBJ2-4; abundance: once; d_gene: NA; CDR3nt: TGTGCCAGCAGCTTAGAGCGCCAAAACATTCAGTACTTC; CDR3aa: CASSLERQNIQYF
v_gene: TRBV28; j_gene: TRBJ2-5; abundance: NA; d_gene: NA; CDR3nt: TGTGCCAGCAGTTCAAACACTATTCAAGAGACCCAGTACTTC; CDR3aa: CASSSNTIQETQYF
v_gene: TRBV7-9; j_gene: TRBJ1-1; abundance: NA; d_gene: TRBD1; CDR3nt: TGTGCCAGCAGCTCCCCGGGACAGGGGGCGACTTGGACTGAAGCTTTCTTT; CDR3aa: CASSSPGQGATWTEAFF
v_gene: TRBV30; j_gene: TRBJ1-1; abundance: NA; d_gene: NA; CDR3nt: TGTGCCTGGAGTGTTCGGGGGAAAGAAGCTTTCTTT; CDR3aa: CAWSVRGKEAFF
v_gene: TRBV4-2; j_gene: TRBJ2-5; abundance: NA; d_gene: TRBD1; CDR3nt: TGTGCCAGCAGTTTGGACCCCCGGACAGGGGGAGAGACCCAGTACTTC; CDR3aa: CASSLDPRTGGETQYF
v_gene: TRBV4-3; j_gene: TRBJ1-4; abundance: NA; d_gene: TRBD1; CDR3nt: TGCGCCAGCAGCCGGGACAGGGGTCAGGGAGAAAAACTGTTTTTT; CDR3aa: CASSRDRGQGEKLFF
v_gene: TRBV9; j_gene: TRBJ2-7; abundance: NA; d_gene: TRBD2; CDR3nt: TGTGCCAGCAGCGTAGCTCCGGTCGGGGGGAGTAACGAGCAGTACTTC; CDR3aa: CASSVAPVGGSNEQYF
v_gene: TRBV18; j_gene: TRBJ1-5; abundance: NA; d_gene: NA; CDR3nt: TGTGCCAGCTCACTCCTGGACACCAATCAGCCCCAGCATTTT; CDR3aa: CASSLLDTNQPQHF
v_gene: TRBV5-1; j_gene: TRBJ2-3; abundance: NA; d_gene: TRBD2; CDR3nt: TGCGCCAGCAGCCCTAGCGGGCGATACCAGTATTTT; CDR3aa: CASSPSGRYQYF
v_gene: TRBV9; j_gene: TRBJ2-5; abundance: NA; d_gene: TRBD2; CDR3nt: TGTGCCAGCAGCGTAGCTGGACTAGCGGGAGAGACCCAGTACTTC; CDR3aa: CASSVAGLAGETQYF
v_gene: TRBV7-2; j_gene: TRBJ2-7; abundance: NA; d_gene: NA; CDR3nt: TGTGCCAGCAGCTTCGCAGGGAAAAACGAGCAGTACTTC; CDR3aa: CASSFAGKNEQYF
v_gene: TRBV7-3; j_gene: TRBJ2-1; abundance: NA; d_gene: TRBD1; CDR3nt: TGTGCCAGCAGCCCCGGGACAGGGGTCCATGAGCAGTTCTTC; CDR3aa: CASSPGTGVHEQFF
v_gene: TRBV19; j_gene: TRBJ2-2; abundance: NA; d_gene: NA; CDR3nt: TGTGCCAGTAGTACCAAAGGGCCAGGGTGGCCCGGGGAGCTGTTTTTT; CDR3aa: CASSTKGPGWPGELFF
v_gene: TRBV30; j_gene: TRBJ1-2; abundance: NA; d_gene: TRBD1; CDR3nt: TGTGCCTGGAGTGTACTGCAGGGGGTAGGCTACACCTTC; CDR3aa: CAWSVLQGVGYTF
v_gene: TRBV3-1/TRBV3-2; j_gene: TRBJ1-2; abundance: NA; d_gene: NA; CDR3nt: TGTGCCAGCAGCCCTTCCGACCAGGGCAGGTTGAATGGCTACACCTTC; CDR3aa: CASSPSDQGRLNGYTF
v_gene: TRBV18; j_gene: TRBJ2-1; abundance: NA; d_gene: NA; CDR3nt: TGTGCCAGCTCACCAGAAAGGGGGAACAATGAGCAGTTCTTC; CDR3aa: CASSPERGNNEQFF
v_gene: TRBV19; j_gene: TRBJ1-3; abundance: few; d_gene: TRBD1; CDR3nt: TGTGCCAGTAGTCTACAGGGGCCGCTTCCTCACTCTGGAAACACCATATATTTT; CDR3aa: CASSLQGPLPHSGNTIYF
v_gene: TRBV5-5; j_gene: TRBJ1-1; abundance: NA; d_gene: NA; CDR3nt: TGTGCCAGCAGCTGGGGAGGGGGGAGGAACACTGAAGCTTTCTTT; CDR3aa: CASSWGGGRNTEAFF
v_gene: TRBV5-4; j_gene: TRBJ1-2; abundance: once; d_gene: TRBD1; CDR3nt: TGTGCCAGCAGCTCTACAGGGGGCCATGGCTACACCTTC; CDR3aa: CASSSTGGHGYTF
v_gene: TRBV5-6; j_gene: TRBJ2-7; abundance: few; d_gene: NA; CDR3nt: TGTGCCAGCAGCTTGACGCGCAGGTTTTCCTACGAGCAGTACTTC; CDR3aa: CASSLTRRFSYEQYF
v_gene: TRBV27; j_gene: TRBJ1-1; abundance: few; d_gene: NA; CDR3nt: TGTGCCAGCAGGATTACTTATGGGGGCGCGGGCACTGAAGCTTTCTTT; CDR3aa: CASRITYGGAGTEAFF
v_gene: TRBV6-4; j_gene: TRBJ2-1; abundance: NA; d_gene: NA; CDR3nt: TGTGCCAGCAGTCCCCAAGCTACGTCCCGGGGATTCAATGAGCAGTTCTTC; CDR3aa: CASSPQATSRGFNEQFF
v_gene: TRBV20-1; j_gene: TRBJ1-1; abundance: NA; d_gene: NA; CDR3nt: TGCAGTGCTAGTGATTCGGCAGGGCGAGCTTTCTTT; CDR3aa: CSASDSAGRAFF